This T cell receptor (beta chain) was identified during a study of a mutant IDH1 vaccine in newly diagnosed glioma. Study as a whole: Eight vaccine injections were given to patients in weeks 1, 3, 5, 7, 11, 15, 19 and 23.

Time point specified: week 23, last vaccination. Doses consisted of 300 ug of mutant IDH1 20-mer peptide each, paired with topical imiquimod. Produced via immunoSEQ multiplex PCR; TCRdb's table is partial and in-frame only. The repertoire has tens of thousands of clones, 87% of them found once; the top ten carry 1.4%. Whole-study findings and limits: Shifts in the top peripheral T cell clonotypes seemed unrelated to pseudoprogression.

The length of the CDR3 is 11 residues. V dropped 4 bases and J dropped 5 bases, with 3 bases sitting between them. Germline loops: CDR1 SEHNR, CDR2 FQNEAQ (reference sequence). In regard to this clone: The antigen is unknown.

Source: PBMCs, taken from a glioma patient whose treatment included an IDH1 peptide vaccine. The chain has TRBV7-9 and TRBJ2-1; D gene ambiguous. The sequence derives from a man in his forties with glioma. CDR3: CASSSDNEQFF. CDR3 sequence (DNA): TGTGCCAGCAGCTCTGACAATGAGCAGTTCTTC.